Listed below are T cell receptor beta chains from one sample, sequenced in a study of T-cell reconstitution after alpha-beta-depleted transplantation in children. TCRdb recomputed calls from the PCR reads with MiXCR, one row per CDR3 protein. The sample lists about 610,000 distinct CDR3 sequences, roughly a tenth occurring once. Sequencing used PBMCs from the stem cell graft donor, obtained from the stem cell graft. The origin of the receptors is a human donor who donated a stem cell graft to a child with acute myeloid leukemia. CDR3s include the opening cysteine and the closing phenylalanine or tryptophan. D genes are given only for firm matches. Clone sizes are given selectively: once, few, many, or a class where the clone is expanded.

J gene,D gene,clone size,V gene,CDR3 length,CDR3 DNA,CDR3 protein
TRBJ1-1,NA,NA,TRBV29-1,13,TGCAGCGCTGCGATGGGTAAGAACACTGAAGCTTTCTTT,CSAAMGKNTEAFF
TRBJ2-7,TRBD2,NA,TRBV29-1,14,TGCAGCGTTAAACTAGCGGGAGGTGCCTACGAGCAGTACTTC,CSVKLAGGAYEQYF
TRBJ2-5,NA,few,TRBV6-6,13,TGTGCCAGCACGCCTGACACTGGAGGGACCCAGTACTTC,CASTPDTGGTQYF
TRBJ2-7,TRBD2,many,TRBV20-1,14,TGCAGTGCTGGAAGTAGCGGGAGAAGCTACGAGCAGTACTTC,CSAGSSGRSYEQYF
TRBJ2-1,NA,many,TRBV5-1,15,TGCGCCAGCAGCCTCGGCAGGGTAGGGTACAATGAGCAGTTCTTC,CASSLGRVGYNEQFF
TRBJ2-1,NA,many,TRBV6-2/TRBV6-3,15,TGTGCCAGCAGAGGGACCCGGAGCTCCTACAATGAGCAGTTCTTC,CASRGTRSSYNEQFF
TRBJ1-4,NA,few,TRBV5-1,13,TGCGCCAGCAGCTTGGCAACTAATGAAAAACTGTTTTTT,CASSLATNEKLFF
TRBJ1-1,NA,NA,TRBV27,14,TGTGCCAGCAGTCCCTGGACAGAAAACACTGAAGCTTTCTTT,CASSPWTENTEAFF
TRBJ1-2,TRBD1,few,TRBV15,17,TGTGCCACCAGCAGAAACAGGGGCAGCGACGTTAACTATGGCTACACCTTC,CATSRNRGSDVNYGYTF
TRBJ2-7,TRBD2,NA,TRBV20-1,17,TGCAGTGCTAGAGAGGGAGGACTAGCGGGGCCAAGCTACGAGCAGTACTTC,CSAREGGLAGPSYEQYF